The clone carrying this T cell receptor (beta chain) occurred a few times. What it binds is not known. V was clipped by 6 bases and J by 6 bases, with 24 bases between them. The CDR3 runs 16 residues. Germline V gives CDR1 MNHEY, CDR2 SVGAGI. This sample was included in a study of T cell repertoires in cytomegalovirus infection. Study-wide background: Shared public TCR beta signatures pointed to both CMV infection and a matching HLA type. Overall study findings and caveats: Dominant in the ex vivo response were TCR beta clonotypes restricted by HLA-C and specific for CMV. Cumulated frequencies of public TCR beta families served to identify carriers of CMV plus the relevant HLA.

TCRdb used MiXCR to reprocess the reads, holding one entry per CDR3 protein. This sample has some 300,000 distinct CDR3 sequences, with around 9.1% found just once. The TCR comes from a human donor in good health (CMV status not recorded). Some clones in this sample may be carry-over from other donors' samples. Material for sequencing was PBMCs. The V gene is TRBV6-5, the J gene TRBJ2-7, with D uncertain. As DNA, the CDR3 is TGTGCCAGCAGGTCGACACGGCTTCTAGGGCTTTCCGAGCAGTACGTC. This codes for CASRSTRLLGLSEQYV.